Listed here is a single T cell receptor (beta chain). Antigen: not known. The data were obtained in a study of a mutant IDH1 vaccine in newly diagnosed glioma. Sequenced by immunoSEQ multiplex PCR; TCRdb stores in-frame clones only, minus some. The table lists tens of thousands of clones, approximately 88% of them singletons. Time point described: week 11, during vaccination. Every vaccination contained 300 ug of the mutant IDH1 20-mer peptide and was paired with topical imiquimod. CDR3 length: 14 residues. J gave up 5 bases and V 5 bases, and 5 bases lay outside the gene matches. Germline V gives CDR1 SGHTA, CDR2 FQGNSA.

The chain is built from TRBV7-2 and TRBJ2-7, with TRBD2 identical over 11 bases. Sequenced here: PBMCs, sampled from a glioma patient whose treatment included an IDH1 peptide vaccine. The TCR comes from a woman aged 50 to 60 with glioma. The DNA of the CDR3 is TGTGCCAGCAGCATTAGCGGGGGGGTCGACGAGCAGTACTTC. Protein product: CASSISGGVDEQYF.